The count of the clone carrying this T cell receptor (beta chain) is one. As yet, its antigen is unknown. Germline values: CDR1 SGHKS, CDR2 YYEKEE (reference sequence). The CDR3 spans 15 residues. Trimming removed 4 bases from V and 2 bases from J, with 10 bases in between. Three rounds of nested PCR, following a modified ARM-PCR protocol, produced the TCRbeta library. TCRdb reprocessed the multiplex PCR reads with MiXCR, giving one entry per CDR3 protein. Altogether under 100,000 distinct CDR3 sequences are present, 65% to 75% being singletons, with the ten largest covering around 13%. This sample's RNA came from whole unsorted tissue. Newly diagnosed lung cancer patients had thoracic surgery in China, August–late 2014, without prior chemotherapy. The data were taken from a study of tumor and adjacent non-tumor tissue in lung cancer. For the study at large: On average, productive TCRbeta reads reached a few million per sample. Study-wide findings and caveats: Top 100 clones took a larger repertoire share in normal lung.

Sequenced: lung tumor tissue. The chain combines TRBV5-5 with TRBJ2-6; D is undetermined. The sequence was collected from a woman in her 70s with non-small cell lung cancer. The CDR3 DNA follows: TGTGCCAGCAGCCCCGGCCAGGCTGGGGCCAACGTCCTGACTTTC. Protein product: CASSPGQAGANVLTF.